Listed below are T cell receptor beta chains from one sample, sequenced in a study of early T cells in non-severe SARS-CoV-2 infection. TCRdb reprocessed the 5' RACE reads via MiXCR and lists one record per CDR3 protein. The sample lists around 110,000 distinct CDR3 sequences, around 10% seen once, with about 8% in the top ten. The sequencing input was whole blood. The receptors derive from an adult who was a healthcare worker with PCR-confirmed SARS-CoV-2 infection or an uninfected control (not recorded which). The CDR3 runs from the conserved cysteine through the conserved F or W. The D gene is left open where the match is weak. Where a row states a size, it is once, few, many or the class of an expanded clone; other rows omit it.

J gene: TRBJ1-1; D gene: -; clone size: -; CDR3 length: 14; V gene: TRBV28; CDR3 DNA: TGTGCCACCGACCTTACGATCAAGAACACTGAAGCTTTCTTT; CDR3 protein: CATDLTIKNTEAFF
J gene: TRBJ1-1; D gene: -; clone size: -; CDR3 length: 14; V gene: TRBV6-1; CDR3 DNA: TGTGCCAGCAGTATTGAGGGTAGGAACACTGAAGCTTTCTTT; CDR3 protein: CASSIEGRNTEAFF
J gene: TRBJ2-5; D gene: -; clone size: few; CDR3 length: 13; V gene: TRBV20-1; CDR3 DNA: TGCAGTGCCCTTGTCAGGGGCTCAGAGACCCAGTACTTC; CDR3 protein: CSALVRGSETQYF
J gene: TRBJ1-5; D gene: -; clone size: -; CDR3 length: 18; V gene: TRBV4-3; CDR3 DNA: TGCGCCAGCAGCCAAGACCGGGCAGGGGCCAGCATTACTCAGCCCCAGCATTTT; CDR3 protein: CASSQDRAGASITQPQHF
J gene: TRBJ2-2; D gene: -; clone size: few; CDR3 length: 15; V gene: TRBV7-8; CDR3 DNA: TGTGCCAGCAGCTGGCAAACTAGGAACACCGGGGAGCTGTTTTTT; CDR3 protein: CASSWQTRNTGELFF
J gene: TRBJ2-1; D gene: -; clone size: -; CDR3 length: 15; V gene: TRBV6-5; CDR3 DNA: TGTGCCAGCACCAAGGGCGGAAGCTCCTACAATGAGCAGTTCTTC; CDR3 protein: CASTKGGSSYNEQFF
J gene: TRBJ2-7; D gene: -; clone size: few; CDR3 length: 14; V gene: TRBV12-3/TRBV12-4; CDR3 DNA: TGTGCCAGCAGTTTCCGACAGACAGCCTACGAGCAGTACTTC; CDR3 protein: CASSFRQTAYEQYF
J gene: TRBJ1-1; D gene: TRBD1; clone size: -; CDR3 length: 17; V gene: TRBV3-1; CDR3 DNA: TGTGCCAGCAGCTACACCACTACAGGGGGCGCTACCCCTGAAGCTTTCTTT; CDR3 protein: CASSYTTTGGATPEAFF
J gene: TRBJ1-6; D gene: -; clone size: many; CDR3 length: 14; V gene: TRBV6-6; CDR3 DNA: TGTGCCAGCACCCTCTCGGGGGCAGGTTCACCCCTCCACTTT; CDR3 protein: CASTLSGAGSPLHF
J gene: TRBJ2-3; D gene: TRBD2; clone size: many; CDR3 length: 14; V gene: TRBV25-1; CDR3 DNA: TGTGCCTGTAGCGGGAGAGGTGACACAGATACGCAGTATTTT; CDR3 protein: CACSGRGDTDTQYF
J gene: TRBJ1-5; D gene: TRBD1; clone size: -; CDR3 length: 14; V gene: TRBV7-2; CDR3 DNA: TGTGCCAGCAGCTCGACAGGGAGGGGTCAGCCCCAGCATTTT; CDR3 protein: CASSSTGRGQPQHF
J gene: TRBJ2-5; D gene: -; clone size: -; CDR3 length: 14; V gene: TRBV20-1; CDR3 DNA: TGCAGTGCTAGAGGAGGAGATTCCCAAGAGACCCAGTACTTC; CDR3 protein: CSARGGDSQETQYF
J gene: TRBJ2-3; D gene: -; clone size: many; CDR3 length: 18; V gene: TRBV23-1; CDR3 DNA: TGCGCCAGCAGTCAAAACCGCCGACTTCAACAGATCACAGATACGCAGTATTTT; CDR3 protein: CASSQNRRLQQITDTQYF
J gene: TRBJ2-7; D gene: -; clone size: few; CDR3 length: 11; V gene: TRBV28; CDR3 DNA: TGTGCCAGCAGTTTTCGGAGCGAGCAGTACTTC; CDR3 protein: CASSFRSEQYF
J gene: TRBJ2-1; D gene: -; clone size: many; CDR3 length: 12; V gene: TRBV29-1; CDR3 DNA: TGCAGCGTTGAAGGGGATTACAATGAGCAGTTCTTC; CDR3 protein: CSVEGDYNEQFF
J gene: TRBJ2-1; D gene: -; clone size: many; CDR3 length: 13; V gene: TRBV5-1; CDR3 DNA: TGCGCCAGCAGCGCGGCTAGCATGGATGAGCAGTTCTTC; CDR3 protein: CASSAASMDEQFF
J gene: TRBJ1-1; D gene: TRBD1; clone size: many; CDR3 length: 15; V gene: TRBV6-6; CDR3 DNA: TGTGCCAGCAGTGCCCCGACAGGGGTAGGCACTGAAGCTTTCTTT; CDR3 protein: CASSAPTGVGTEAFF
J gene: TRBJ2-7; D gene: TRBD1; clone size: few; CDR3 length: 12; V gene: TRBV5-1; CDR3 DNA: TGCGCCAGCAGCAGAGGACAGGACGAGCAGTACTTC; CDR3 protein: CASSRGQDEQYF
J gene: TRBJ2-7; D gene: -; clone size: -; CDR3 length: 15; V gene: TRBV19; CDR3 DNA: TGTGCCAGTAGTACCCTCCCTGTGGGATCCTACGAGCAGTACTTC; CDR3 protein: CASSTLPVGSYEQYF
J gene: TRBJ2-6; D gene: -; clone size: few; CDR3 length: 15; V gene: TRBV29-1; CDR3 DNA: TGCAGCGTTCGTACAGGCCCTTCTGGGGCCAACGTCCTGACTTTC; CDR3 protein: CSVRTGPSGANVLTF
J gene: TRBJ2-1; D gene: -; clone size: few; CDR3 length: 13; V gene: TRBV12-3/TRBV12-4; CDR3 DNA: TGTGCCAGCAGTTTGTACAGGGGAGGTGAGCAGTTCTTC; CDR3 protein: CASSLYRGGEQFF
J gene: TRBJ2-7; D gene: -; clone size: -; CDR3 length: 12; V gene: TRBV7-9; CDR3 DNA: TGTGCCAGCAGCGCAGGGTATTACGAGCAGTACTTC; CDR3 protein: CASSAGYYEQYF